A single sample is the source of the 6 T cell receptor beta chains below, sequenced in a study of tumor-infiltrating lymphocytes in localized non-small cell lung cancer. Produced via immunoSEQ multiplex PCR; TCRdb's table is partial and in-frame only. Of more than 2,000 clones detected, around half appear once; the ten largest clones hold 9.5% to 15%. The material sequenced was uninvolved lung tissue not adjacent to the tumor. All receptors come from a human donor with non-small cell lung cancer. Some clones in this sample may be carry-over from other donors' samples.

This clone has a handful of counts. The chain links TRBV6-5 to TRBJ2-1; TRBD2 agrees at 9 bases. CDR3 length equals 12 residues. Germline values: CDR1 MNHEY, CDR2 SVGAGI. J gave up 9 bases and V 6 bases, and 3 bases lay outside the gene matches. The CDR3 region is CASRGLAAEQFF. As DNA, the CDR3 is TGTGCCAGCAGGGGACTAGCAGCTGAGCAGTTCTTC.

This chain links TRBV30 with TRBJ2-2; 7 bases fit TRBD2. Per germline, CDR1 GTSNPN and CDR2 SVGIG (reference sequence). The CDR3 has 15 residues. V gave up 4 bases and J gave up 0 bases; unmatched junction bases: 5. CDR3 sequence reads: CAWTTSASNTGELFF. The DNA of the CDR3 is TGTGCCTGGACAACTAGCGCCTCGAACACCGGGGAGCTGTTTTTT.

J is TRBJ1-6 and V is TRBV30; 9 nucleotides match TRBD1. This CDR3 region has 15 residues. The V segment lost 4 bases and the J segment 8 bases; nucleotides outside the gene matches: 9. The V gene's germline CDR1 is GTSNPN and CDR2 SVGIG (reference sequence). CDR3 amino acids: CAWTRRDRVDSPLHF. CDR3 sequence (DNA): TGTGCCTGGACCCGCCGGGACAGGGTGGATTCACCCCTCCACTTT.

V usage is TRBV28 and J usage is TRBJ2-7; 8 nucleotides align to TRBD1. The junction had 13 bases not matched to a gene; V was cut back by 10 bases and J by 5 bases. This CDR3 spans 14 amino acids. Germline CDR1 and CDR2: MDHEN and SYDVKM. The CDR3 nucleotides read TGTGCCACCACCCTCTTAGACAGGGGCGACGAGCAGTACTTC. Encoded protein: CATTLLDRGDEQYF.

The chain combines TRBV18 with TRBJ2-7, with no clear D. The CDR3 has 13 residues. Germline CDR1 is KGHSH and CDR2 is LQKENI. The V end was cut by 2 bases, the J end by 2 bases, with 7 bases between. CDR3 sequence: CASSPGRTYEQYF. As DNA, the CDR3 is TGTGCCAGCTCACCAGGCAGGACCTACGAGCAGTACTTC.

The table lists this clone with a few counts. This chain uses TRBV29-1 with TRBJ2-7, with D unclear. V lost 0 bases, J lost 3 bases, and 6 bases lay in between. CDR3 length: 12 residues. The germline V gene has CDR1 SQVTM and CDR2 ANQGSEA. In DNA form, the CDR3 reads TGCAGCGTTGAAGATGGCGGCTACGAGCAGTACTTC. Residues: CSVEDGGYEQYF.